This TCR beta chain was sequenced for a study of blood T cells in healthy people across ages. The authors ran a second PCR of 7 to 11 cycles using a sample-barcoded 5' primer and a J-beta primer mix. Each CDR3 protein gets one entry after TCRdb re-called the 5' RACE reads with MiXCR. This sample carries 1.2 million to 1.5 million distinct CDR3 sequences, 45% to 70% of them seen once, and the ten largest clones take 5.5% to 8%. Sequencing used blood. This TCR came from a man aged 18-30 years in good health.

CDR3 in amino acids: CASSELGLAYNEQFF. The CDR3 DNA is TGTGCCAGCAGTGAATTGGGACTAGCGTACAATGAGCAGTTCTTC. This sequence joins TRBV6-1 and TRBJ2-1; 10 bases match TRBD2. Germline loops: CDR1 MNHNS, CDR2 SASEGT. After removal of 2 bases from V and 4 bases from J, the junction contained 2 bases not matched to a gene. The CDR3 is 15 residues long.